This T cell receptor beta chain was captured in a study of beta chain features in type 1 diabetes. Study outcomes and limitations: VDJ junctions in type 1 diabetes patients carried more deletions and fewer insertions.

This clone turned up a few times. The antigen remains undetermined. Germline V gene sequence: CDR1 LNHNV, CDR2 YYDKDF (reference sequence). Trimming took 1 base from V and 7 from J, leaving 17 bases between them. The CDR3 is made up of 16 amino acids. Donors contributed one heparinised blood draw apiece, averaging about 116 mL. Sort purity for all populations was recorded as exceeding 98%. TCRB transcripts that were expressed got sequenced, as all of the isolated RNA had been reverse transcribed. Assay: immunoSEQ multiplex PCR; the TCRdb copy retains only in-frame clones and omits some. Of 300,000 or so clones in the sample, less than 9.5% were seen once.

The chain is built from TRBV15 and TRBJ2-1; D remains ambiguous. This TCR was recovered from a woman younger than 35 in good health. Source material: central memory CD4+ T cells from blood. This CDR3 is CATSRGRTIGENEQFF. CDR3 DNA: TGTGCCACCAGCAGAGGTCGGACGATCGGTGAGAATGAGCAGTTCTTC.